These 27 T cell receptor beta chains share one sample of origin, sequenced in a study of control samples from healthy donors and cancer patients. The repertoire was sequenced with immunoSEQ multiplex PCR; TCRdb's copy has only in-frame clones and lacks some. The repertoire holds around 100,000 clones, with 80% to 90% as singletons. What was sequenced was blood. The receptors come from a young man in good health.

This clone was seen once. CDR3 amino acids: CASSLTPSYEQYF. The CDR3 DNA follows: TGTGCCAGCAGCTTAACCCCCTCCTACGAGCAGTACTTC. This sequence joins TRBV7-3 and TRBJ2-7, with D unclear. CDR1 SGHTA and CDR2 FQGTGA come from the germline V gene. Trimming removed 0 bases at V and 0 bases at J, with 3 bases between. This CDR3 region has 13 residues.

This clone was found once. The chain links TRBV7-3 to TRBJ2-3; D possibly matches TRBD1 or TRBD2 (5 bases each). V was pared by 5 bases and J by 6 bases, with 18 bases between. The CDR3 spans 15 residues. From germline, CDR1 is SGHTA and CDR2 FQGTGA. The CDR3, as DNA: TGTGCCAGCAGCCCAGGAGGCATAGGGACGGATACGCAGTATTTT. Translated, it gives CASSPGGIGTDTQYF. The whole variable domain, filled in from reference TRBV7-3 and TRBJ2-3, reads GAGVSQTPSNKVTEKGKYVELRCDPISGHTALYWYRQSLGQGPEFLIYFQGTGAADDSGLPNDRFFAVRPEGSVSTLKIQRTERGDSAVYLCASSPGGIGTDTQYFGPGTRLTVL.

The rearrangement joins TRBV24-1 to TRBJ1-1; D is uncertain. V lost 7 bases to trimming and J lost 1 base, with 9 bases between them. Germline lookup yields CDR1 KGHDR and CDR2 SFDVKD. The CDR3 covers 13 residues. In DNA, the CDR3 is TGTGCCACCAGCGACGGGTCGAACACTGAAGCTTTCTTT. Protein product: CATSDGSNTEAFF.

This clone was recorded a few times. The rearrangement uses TRBV9 and TRBJ1-2; D uncertain. The ends were cut back, 4 bases at V and 0 bases at J, with 10 bases in the middle. Germline V lookup: CDR1 SGDLS, CDR2 YYNGEE. CDR3 length equals 14 residues. DNA for the CDR3: TGTGCCAGCAGCCCCGGGCAGACTAACTATGGCTACACCTTC. Its protein is CASSPGQTNYGYTF.

The chain combines TRBV25-1 with TRBJ2-1, with D possibly being TRBD1 (6 bases). This CDR3 has 15 residues. Germline V gene sequence: CDR1 MGHDK, CDR2 SYGVNS. V was shortened by 4 bases and J by 6 bases, with 16 bases between the two germline ends. The CDR3 DNA reads as TGTGCCAGCAGTGGCCTCAGGGGTGGGGGCAATGAGCAGTTCTTC. Amino acids: CASSGLRGGGNEQFF.

V and J are TRBV10-2 and TRBJ2-2; 7 bases are a match to TRBD1. Germline V lookup: CDR1 WSHSY, CDR2 SAAADI. The CDR3 has 16 residues. Trimming took 6 bases from V and 0 from J; bases not matched to a gene: 7. In nucleotides, the CDR3 is TGCGCCAGCAGGACCAACAGGGGCCCGAACACCGGGGAGCTGTTTTTT. Protein sequence: CASRTNRGPNTGELFF.

V gene TRBV5-4 combines with J gene TRBJ2-7; the match to TRBD1 covers 7 bases. CDR3 length: 14 amino acids. Germline CDR1 reads SGHNT; CDR2 reads YYREEE (reference sequence). V lost 4 bases to trimming and J lost 0 bases; unmatched junction nucleotides: 4. CDR3 amino acids: CASSPGDSSYEQYF. The CDR3 DNA reads TGTGCCAGCAGCCCCGGGGACAGCTCCTACGAGCAGTACTTC. The variable domain in full, with the rest retrieved from reference TRBV5-4 and TRBJ2-7, is ETGVTQSPTHLIKTRGQQVTLRCSSQSGHNTVSWYQQALGQGPQFIFQYYREEENGRGNFPPRFSGLQFPNYSSELNVNALELDDSALYLCASSPGDSSYEQYFGPGTRLTVT.

The CDR3, as DNA: TGTGCCAGCAGCTTGGTAGGCCTAGCGGGGGGGATTCAAGATACGCAGTATTTT. This translates into CASSLVGLAGGIQDTQYF. This sequence joins TRBV5-6 and TRBJ2-3; TRBD2 matches 12 bases. Germline V CDR1 and CDR2: SGHDT, YYEEEE. V lost 0 bases to trimming and J lost 5 bases; unmatched junction nucleotides: 10. This CDR3 is built from 18 residues.

This clone was seen only a few times. The chain recombines TRBV27 with TRBJ1-4; D remains ambiguous. The CDR3 covers 15 residues. V shed 8 bases and J shed 7 bases, with 20 bases lying between them. Germline V CDR1 and CDR2: MNHEY, SMNVEV (reference sequence). This CDR3 is CASGFTRSLGEKLFF. Written as DNA, the CDR3 is TGTGCCAGCGGGTTCACGAGGTCCCTAGGTGAAAAACTGTTTTTT.

V usage is TRBV28 and J usage is TRBJ1-5, with D perhaps matching TRBD1 (5 bases). Germline-derived CDR1 and CDR2 are MDHEN and SYDVKM. The CDR3 length is 12 residues. V lost 10 bases, J lost 6 bases, and 13 bases lay in between. CDR3 sequence (DNA): TGTGCCACCAGACCGGGGGGTCAGCCCCAGCATTTT. Translating it yields CATRPGGQPQHF.

The chain combines TRBV27 with TRBJ2-7; 7 bases are shared with TRBD2. There are 13 residues in the CDR3. Trimming removed 5 bases from V and 4 bases from J; junction bases left unmatched: 5. In germline, CDR1 is MNHEY, CDR2 SMNVEV (reference sequence). The CDR3 coding sequence is TGTGCCAGCAGTCTTACTAGCGATTACGAGCAGTACTTC. This sequence encodes CASSLTSDYEQYF.

This chain joins TRBV5-4 and TRBJ2-7, with 13 positions matching TRBD2. In germline, CDR1 is SGHNT, CDR2 YYREEE (reference sequence). This CDR3 region has 16 residues. The V and J ends lost 0 bases and 3 bases, in that order; junction bases with no gene match: 3. This chain's CDR3 is CASSLGGTSGNYEQYF. CDR3 nucleotides: TGTGCCAGCAGCTTGGGAGGGACTAGCGGGAACTACGAGCAGTACTTC.

This clone has more than one count but fewer than ten. The genes are TRBV19 and TRBJ1-5; D is perhaps TRBD1 (6 bases). Per the germline V gene, CDR1 is LNHDA and CDR2 is SQIVND (reference sequence). This CDR3 has 12 residues. V was shortened by 5 bases and J by 13 bases, with 15 bases between the two germline ends. DNA of the CDR3: TGTGCCAGTAGTCCCTTACAGGGCTGGCAGCATTTT. It specifies CASSPLQGWQHF.

V usage is TRBV30 and J usage is TRBJ1-1; 9 positions agree with TRBD1. Germline V CDR1 and CDR2: GTSNPN, SVGIG (reference sequence). The junction had 6 bases not matched to a gene; V was cut back by 3 bases and J by 7 bases. The CDR3 is made up of 13 amino acids. CDR3 sequence (DNA): TGTGCCTGGAGAACAGGGGGCGGTGGTGAAGCTTTCTTT. Translation: CAWRTGGGGEAFF.

V is TRBV27 and J is TRBJ2-2; 11 bases match TRBD2. Germline V gene lookup returns CDR1 MNHEY and CDR2 SMNVEV (reference sequence). J was trimmed by 7 bases and V by 7 bases; bases with no gene match: 8. CDR3 length: 15 residues. The CDR3 loop reads CASTYTSGSVGELFF. In DNA form, the CDR3 reads TGTGCCAGCACCTATACTAGCGGGAGTGTCGGGGAGCTGTTTTTT.

This sequence joins TRBV18 and TRBJ1-4; TRBD1 aligns across 7 bases. J lost 1 base, V lost 6 bases, and 5 bases had no gene match. The CDR3 runs 15 residues. In germline, CDR1 is KGHSH, CDR2 LQKENI. As DNA, the CDR3 is TGTGCCAGCTCGGCTCAGGGGGAAACTAATGAAAAACTGTTTTTT. It specifies CASSAQGETNEKLFF.

The gene calls are TRBV3-1 (or the pseudogene TRBV3-2) and TRBJ2-2; unclear D gene. The germline V gene encodes CDR1 LGHDT and CDR2 YNNKEL (reference sequence). Between the trimmed V and J ends, which lost 1 base and 2 bases, there was a span of 11 bases. The CDR3 contains 16 residues. CDR3 residues: CASSQVGGVNTGELFF. DNA for the CDR3: TGTGCCAGCAGCCAAGTGGGTGGAGTTAACACCGGGGAGCTGTTTTTT.

The DNA of the CDR3 is TGTGCCAGTAGTGCGAGAGCAGGGTGGATGGACGAGCAGTACTTC. This sequence encodes CASSARAGWMDEQYF. The chain couples TRBV19 to TRBJ2-7; D might be TRBD1 (5 bases). This CDR3 has 15 amino acids. Germline V CDR1 and CDR2: LNHDA, SQIVND (reference sequence). The V and J ends lost 5 bases and 5 bases respectively, with 19 bases between them.

The rearrangement links TRBV5-5 to TRBJ2-3; D not certain. The V gene lost 6 bases and the J gene lost 0 bases, with 11 bases spanning the gap. The CDR3 sequence is 14 residues long. Per germline, CDR1 SGHKS and CDR2 YYEKEE (reference sequence). This chain's CDR3 is CASTPEVSTDTQYF. DNA of the CDR3: TGTGCCAGCACCCCAGAAGTTAGCACAGATACGCAGTATTTT. Drawing the rest from reference TRBV5-5 and TRBJ2-3, the complete variable domain is DAGVTQSPTHLIKTRGQQVTLRCSPISGHKSVSWYQQVLGQGPQFIFQYYEKEERGRGNFPDRFSARQFPNYSSELNVNALLLGDSALYLCASTPEVSTDTQYFGPGTRLTVL.

This chain joins TRBV18 and TRBJ2-3; a weak D match, TRBD2 (5 bases). V lost 3 bases, J lost 0 bases, and 10 bases lay in between. CDR1 and CDR2 from the germline V gene are KGHSH and LQKENI. This CDR3 contains 15 residues. CDR3 coding DNA: TGTGCCAGCTCACCCCGGGGATCAAGCACAGATACGCAGTATTTT. It specifies CASSPRGSSTDTQYF.

This chain links TRBV14 with TRBJ1-1; no firm D call. Trimming cost V 3 bases and J 0 bases, with 11 bases left between them. Germline V gene lookup returns CDR1 SGHDN and CDR2 FVKESK. CDR3 size: 15 residues. The CDR3 sequence is CASSQGRIMNTEAFF. The CDR3 DNA reads as TGTGCCAGCAGCCAGGGTCGGATTATGAACACTGAAGCTTTCTTT.

The chain employs TRBV30 and TRBJ1-4, with a tentative D call TRBD1 (6 bases). The CDR3 has 13 amino acids. Looked up from germline, CDR1 is GTSNPN and CDR2 is SVGIG (reference sequence). V lost 8 bases, J lost 4 bases, and 14 bases lay in between. The CDR3: CALWDINNEKLFF. For the CDR3, the DNA is TGTGCCCTCTGGGACATTAATAATGAAAAACTGTTTTTT.

This chain uses TRBV4-1 with TRBJ1-1; tentatively, D is TRBD1 (6 bases). The V end was cut by 0 bases, the J end by 6 bases, with 14 bases between. Per germline, CDR1 MGHRA and CDR2 YSYEKL. This CDR3 contains 15 residues. CDR3 amino acids: CASSQDGQGSSEAFF. CDR3 DNA sequence: TGCGCCAGCAGCCAAGATGGGCAGGGGTCTTCTGAAGCTTTCTTT.

The chain uses TRBV6-5 and TRBJ2-3; no clear D. Trimming removed 0 bases from V and 2 bases from J, with 6 bases in between. CDR3 length: 14 amino acids. Germline values: CDR1 MNHEY, CDR2 SVGAGI. CDR3 loop: CASSYSRSTDTQYF. CDR3 nucleotide sequence: TGTGCCAGCAGTTACTCGAGATCCACAGATACGCAGTATTTT.

The chain uses TRBV19 and TRBJ1-5, with 7 bases fitting TRBD1. Looked up from germline, CDR1 is LNHDA and CDR2 is SQIVND (reference sequence). After removal of 6 bases from V and 6 bases from J, the junction contained 2 bases not matched to a gene. This CDR3 spans 12 amino acids. The CDR3 nucleotides are TGTGCCAGTAGCTACAGGGGTCAGCCCCAGCATTTT. It translates to CASSYRGQPQHF.

This chain uses TRBV11-3 with TRBJ1-1; D perhaps matches TRBD1 (6 bases). V lost 5 bases to trimming and J lost 4 bases, with 11 bases between them. From germline, CDR1 is SGHNT and CDR2 YENEEA. This CDR3 has 13 amino acids. The CDR3 coding sequence is TGTGCCAGCAGCACAGCCAGGGGCACTGAAGCTTTCTTT. This encodes CASSTARGTEAFF.

The V call is TRBV7-6, the J call TRBJ2-1; 9 bases line up with TRBD2. The CDR3 has 16 amino acids. Germline V gene sequence: CDR1 SGHVS, CDR2 FNYEAQ. The V gene end was trimmed by 5 bases and the J gene end by 2 bases; junction bases not matched to a gene: 7. The CDR3 region is CASSPISGRAYNEQFF. The CDR3 DNA follows: TGTGCCAGCAGCCCCATTAGCGGGAGAGCCTACAATGAGCAGTTCTTC.